This TCR beta chain appears in the sequencing data of a study of T cell repertoires in cytomegalovirus infection. Study summary: A matching HLA type, together with CMV infection, was signaled by public TCR beta signatures. Study-wide findings and caveats: What dominated the ex vivo response were HLA-C-restricted CMV-specific TCR beta clonotypes. Accumulated public TCR beta family frequency recognized individuals carrying CMV together with the relevant HLA.

V was trimmed by 4 bases and J by 0 bases, leaving 10 bases between them. The CDR3 length is 14 residues. Germline values: CDR1 SQVTM, CDR2 ANQGSEA. Using its own MiXCR run on the reads, TCRdb lists one record per CDR3 protein. The sample carries about 260,000 distinct CDR3 sequences, around 9% recorded once. This clonotype was seen at least ten times. The antigen remains undetermined. Material: PBMCs. The source is a human donor in good health (CMV status not recorded). Some clones in this sample may be carry-over from other donors' samples. The chain recombines TRBV29-1 with TRBJ2-1, with D uncertain. CDR3 nucleotide sequence: TGCAGCGTTGTAAGCACAAGCTCCTACAATGAGCAGTTCTTC. It is translated as CSVVSTSSYNEQFF.